The 12 T cell receptor beta chains below were found in one sample sequenced in a study of cytomegalovirus exposure and HLA in healthy donors. Method: immunoSEQ multiplex PCR; TCRdb's copy keeps in-frame clones and lacks some. The top ten clones hold less than 7% of a sample with hundreds of thousands of clones, approximately 87% of them seen once. Sequencing was carried out using PBMCs. These receptors were taken from a woman aged 18-35 years in good health and CMV-seronegative.

The chain is built from TRBV5-1 and TRBJ2-7; 8 bases align to TRBD1. CDR3 length equals 13 residues. CDR1 SGHRS and CDR2 YFSETQ come from the germline V gene. J lost 5 bases, V lost 4 bases, and 5 bases had no gene match. CDR3 region: CASSLGQGDEQYF. DNA for the CDR3: TGCGCCAGCAGCCTCGGACAGGGAGACGAGCAGTACTTC.

The chain employs TRBV5-5 and TRBJ2-7; perhaps TRBD1 as D (6 bases). Germline V lookup: CDR1 SGHKS, CDR2 YYEKEE (reference sequence). The CDR3 extends over 16 amino acids. V was pared by 0 bases and J by 0 bases, with 13 bases between. CDR3: CASSLDPGADSYEQYF. The CDR3 bases are TGTGCCAGCAGCTTGGATCCAGGGGCCGACTCCTACGAGCAGTACTTC.

This clone was detected only once. The CDR3 spells CASSLVPLGAETQYF. CDR3 nucleotides: TGCGCCAGCAGCTTGGTTCCCCTAGGGGCGGAGACCCAGTACTTC. The gene calls are TRBV5-1 and TRBJ2-5; possible D gene TRBD1, 5 bases. Germline V gives CDR1 SGHRS, CDR2 YFSETQ. The V and J ends lost 0 bases and 5 bases respectively, with 14 bases between them. The CDR3 runs 15 residues.

The chain couples TRBV6-1 to TRBJ2-7, with 10 positions matching TRBD2. The CDR3 spans 13 residues. Germline values: CDR1 MNHNS, CDR2 SASEGT. With 6 bases clipped from V and 3 bases from J, the junction kept 2 bases outside the gene matches. CDR3 loop: CASSKREGYEQYF. CDR3 bases: TGTGCCAGCAGCAAGCGGGAGGGCTACGAGCAGTACTTC.

V gene TRBV27 combines with J gene TRBJ2-3, with D unresolved. V was shortened by 6 bases and J by 2 bases, with 3 bases between the two germline ends. Per the germline V gene, CDR1 is MNHEY and CDR2 is SMNVEV (reference sequence). This CDR3 comprises 11 residues. CDR3 coding DNA: TGTGCCAGCAGGCACACAGATACGCAGTATTTT. This codes for CASRHTDTQYF.

V is TRBV30 and J is TRBJ1-5; D remains ambiguous. Germline V gives CDR1 GTSNPN, CDR2 SVGIG (reference sequence). V lost 0 bases and J 2 bases, leaving 8 bases between the germline ends. This CDR3 comprises 14 residues. For the CDR3, the DNA is TGTGCCTGGAGTGTCACCGGCGGCAATCAGCCCCAGCATTTT. Translating gives CAWSVTGGNQPQHF.

The V call is TRBV2, the J call TRBJ2-1; D perhaps matches TRBD1 (5 bases). This CDR3 region has 15 residues. Germline values: CDR1 SNHLY, CDR2 FYNNEI. V was trimmed by 6 bases and J by 6 bases, leaving 18 bases between them. The CDR3 nucleotides read TGTGCCAGCAGCTTCGCGACATCTGGGGCCAATGAGCAGTTCTTC. Residues: CASSFATSGANEQFF.

About this clone: Other DNA sequences in this specimen translate into the identical CDR3. The CDR3, as DNA: TGTGCCAGCAGTGACTCAGGGGGCGCAGATACGCAGTATTTT. Protein: CASSDSGGADTQYF. The J gene is TRBJ2-3, the V gene TRBV6-4, with TRBD1 identical over 7 bases. CDR1 and CDR2 (germline): MRHNA, SNTAGT. The CDR3 covers 14 residues. Trimming removed 0 bases from V and 4 bases from J; junction bases left unmatched: 1.

The sample holds a few counts of this clone. This chain links TRBV9 with TRBJ2-3; 7 bases line up with TRBD2. The V and J ends lost 3 bases and 10 bases, in that order; junction bases with no gene match: 11. The length of the CDR3 is 14 residues. Germline lookup yields CDR1 SGDLS and CDR2 YYNGEE. As DNA, the CDR3 is TGTGCCAGCAGCGCCGGACTAGGAGAGATCGCGCAGTATTTT. It codes for CASSAGLGEIAQYF.

The chain combines TRBV27 with TRBJ2-2; the match to TRBD1 covers 7 bases. CDR1 and CDR2 from the germline V gene are MNHEY and SMNVEV (reference sequence). The CDR3 is 13 residues long. The V gene end was trimmed by 11 bases and the J gene end by 1 base; junction bases not matched to a gene: 4. The CDR3, as DNA: TGTGCCGCTAGGGGGCTGAACACCGGGGAGCTGTTTTTT. As protein: CAARGLNTGELFF.

This clone is a singleton in its sample. J is TRBJ1-1 and V is TRBV28, with 7 bases aligning to TRBD1. Germline CDR1 MDHEN, CDR2 SYDVKM. The CDR3 totals 10 residues. With V trimmed by 10 bases and J by 7 bases, 3 bases remained unmatched. Written as DNA, the CDR3 is TGTGCCATTGGACAGGTTGAAGCTTTCTTT. It is translated as CAIGQVEAFF.

The gene calls are TRBV7-6 and TRBJ2-1; D is perhaps TRBD2 (5 bases). V was cut by 5 bases and J by 10 bases, with 21 bases left in between. This CDR3 region has 15 residues. From germline, CDR1 is SGHVS and CDR2 FNYEAQ. CDR3 nucleotides: TGTGCCAGCAGCAGCCCTGGACTTGACGTTGGCGAGCAGTTCTTC. It translates to CASSSPGLDVGEQFF. The complete variable domain, with remaining parts taken from reference TRBV7-6 and TRBJ2-1, reads GAGVSQSPRYKVTKRGQDVALRCDPISGHVSLYWYRQALGQGPEFLTYFNYEAQQDKSGLPNDRFSAERPEGSISTLTIQRTEQRDSAMYRCASSSPGLDVGEQFFGPGTRLTVL.